A selection of T cell receptor beta chains follows, all from one sample in a study of lung T cells in sarcoidosis with Löfgren's syndrome. MiXCR, run by TCRdb on the reads, gives a single entry per CDR3 protein. The table records roughly 63,000 distinct CDR3 sequences, about 20% of them present only once. Sequencing was done on a sample of CD4+ T cells from PBMCs. These receptors were obtained from a human donor with sarcoidosis (Löfgren's syndrome or another form), or a control subject (not recorded which). Each CDR3 is given with its conserved first and last residue. Each record gives: clone size, J gene, D gene, V gene, CDR3 DNA, CDR3 protein. The D gene is left open where the match is weak. Expanded clones are given a class, and other clones once, few, many or no size at all.

size: -; J: TRBJ2-7; D: -; V: TRBV5-5; DNA: TGTGCCAGCAGCCCAGGACCTACCCCCTACGAGCAGTACTTC; CDR3: CASSPGPTPYEQYF
size: -; J: TRBJ2-7; D: TRBD1; V: TRBV20-1; DNA: TGCAGTGCTAGAGTGGTAGGGGGCCCCTACGAGCGGTACTTC; CDR3: CSARVVGGPYERYF
size: -; J: TRBJ1-5; D: -; V: TRBV6-1; DNA: TGTGCCAGCATTGAAGCGGCCGGAGGCCGACAGCCCCAGCATTTT; CDR3: CASIEAAGGRQPQHF
size: -; J: TRBJ1-3; D: -; V: TRBV5-1; DNA: TGCGCCAGCAGCCCCGACGGGGCCTCTGGAGACACCATATATTTT; CDR3: CASSPDGASGDTIYF
size: many; J: TRBJ2-1; D: -; V: TRBV7-9; DNA: TGTGCCAGCATGGGGGGGGCACTCGGTGAGCAGTTCTTC; CDR3: CASMGGALGEQFF
size: many; J: TRBJ2-3; D: -; V: TRBV20-1; DNA: TGCAGTGCTAGTTTGCGGGGAAGCACAGATACGCAGTATTTT; CDR3: CSASLRGSTDTQYF
size: many; J: TRBJ2-3; D: -; V: TRBV20-1; DNA: TGCAGTGCTAGTAGGGCCGGGGCTGGCTACGATACGCAGTATTTT; CDR3: CSASRAGAGYDTQYF
size: many; J: TRBJ2-1; D: -; V: TRBV15; DNA: TGTGCCACCAGCAGAGAGGTCCAGGGGAATGAGCAGTTCTTC; CDR3: CATSREVQGNEQFF
size: -; J: TRBJ1-3; D: -; V: TRBV5-5; DNA: TGTGCCAGCAGCTTGGGCGGGCCCGGAAACACCATATATTTT; CDR3: CASSLGGPGNTIYF
size: -; J: TRBJ1-1; D: TRBD1; V: TRBV12-3/TRBV12-4; DNA: TGTGCCAGCAGCTTGACAGGGGCCACTGGAGCTTTCTTT; CDR3: CASSLTGATGAFF
size: few; J: TRBJ1-1; D: -; V: TRBV12-3/TRBV12-4; DNA: TGTGCCAGCAGTTTAGGGTTCTCCAGGGTCAACACTGAAGCTTTCTTT; CDR3: CASSLGFSRVNTEAFF
size: many; J: TRBJ2-3; D: TRBD2; V: TRBV20-1; DNA: TGCAGTGCTGTATATGCCGGGGGGGCAGATACGCAGTATTTT; CDR3: CSAVYAGGADTQYF
size: many; J: TRBJ2-7; D: TRBD1; V: TRBV7-2; DNA: TGTGCCAGCAGCTTAGTACCAGGGGGCACGGGTGAGCAGTACTTC; CDR3: CASSLVPGGTGEQYF
size: many; J: TRBJ2-5; D: -; V: TRBV15; DNA: TGTGCCACCAGCAGGGATACAAGCTCTAAGACCCAGTACTTC; CDR3: CATSRDTSSKTQYF
size: many; J: TRBJ2-1; D: -; V: TRBV5-1; DNA: TGCGCCAGCAGCTTACAGGCCCAGGGTGAGCAGTTCTTC; CDR3: CASSLQAQGEQFF
size: many; J: TRBJ2-3; D: -; V: TRBV20-1; DNA: TGCAGTGCTAATGGATTTCCCACAGATACGCAGTATTTT; CDR3: CSANGFPTDTQYF
size: many; J: TRBJ1-5; D: -; V: TRBV20-1; DNA: TGCAGTGCTATAGAAAGCAATCAGCCCCAGCATTTT; CDR3: CSAIESNQPQHF
size: few; J: TRBJ2-5; D: TRBD2; V: TRBV12-3/TRBV12-4; DNA: TGTGCCAGCAGTTCGGGACTAGCGGGAGAGTACTTC; CDR3: CASSSGLAGEYF
size: many; J: TRBJ1-4; D: -; V: TRBV6-6; DNA: TGTGCCAGCAGTTACACAGGGAATGAAAAACTGTTTTTT; CDR3: CASSYTGNEKLFF
size: many; J: TRBJ1-1; D: -; V: TRBV6-1; DNA: TGTGCCAGCAGTCCCGGACGAGGCACTGAAGCTTTCTTT; CDR3: CASSPGRGTEAFF
size: many; J: TRBJ1-1; D: TRBD1; V: TRBV7-2; DNA: TGTGCCAGCAGCCAGGCCAGGGGGACTGAAGCTTTCTTT; CDR3: CASSQARGTEAFF
size: medium-sized; J: TRBJ1-2; D: -; V: TRBV6-2/TRBV6-3; DNA: TGTGCCAGCAGTTACTCGAATCCCGGCTACACCTTC; CDR3: CASSYSNPGYTF
size: many; J: TRBJ1-1; D: TRBD1; V: TRBV27; DNA: TGTGCCAGCAGTTTCCGACAGGGGGCTACCATGAACACTGAAGCTTTCTTT; CDR3: CASSFRQGATMNTEAFF
size: -; J: TRBJ2-1; D: -; V: TRBV7-9; DNA: TGTGCCAGCAGCTTACGGCATGCTACCCCAAATGAGCAGTTCTTC; CDR3: CASSLRHATPNEQFF
size: many; J: TRBJ2-7; D: -; V: TRBV6-5; DNA: TGTGCCAGCAGTTACCCGAGGGGGGGAGGGGCTAGCGGTAAGACCTACTACGAGCAGTACTTC; CDR3: CASSYPRGGGASGKTYYEQYF
size: many; J: TRBJ2-2; D: -; V: TRBV24-1; DNA: TGTGCCACCAGTGATTCCACTTACACCGGGGAGCTGTTTTTT; CDR3: CATSDSTYTGELFF
size: -; J: TRBJ1-2; D: -; V: TRBV5-1; DNA: TGCGACAGCAGGTCCCCGGGACGGGATTTCTATGGCTACACCTTC; CDR3: CDSRSPGRDFYGYTF
size: -; J: TRBJ1-2; D: -; V: TRBV4-1; DNA: TGCGCCAGCAGCCAGCCCCCGGGGATGAACTATGGCTACACCTTC; CDR3: CASSQPPGMNYGYTF
size: few; J: TRBJ2-5; D: TRBD1; V: TRBV5-4; DNA: TGTGCCAGCAGCTTGGCAGACAGGGCGTGGACCCAGTACTTC; CDR3: CASSLADRAWTQYF
size: many; J: TRBJ1-5; D: -; V: TRBV28; DNA: TGTGCCAGCAGTTCCCCCGTAGGCGAGAGTCAGCCCCAGCATTTT; CDR3: CASSSPVGESQPQHF